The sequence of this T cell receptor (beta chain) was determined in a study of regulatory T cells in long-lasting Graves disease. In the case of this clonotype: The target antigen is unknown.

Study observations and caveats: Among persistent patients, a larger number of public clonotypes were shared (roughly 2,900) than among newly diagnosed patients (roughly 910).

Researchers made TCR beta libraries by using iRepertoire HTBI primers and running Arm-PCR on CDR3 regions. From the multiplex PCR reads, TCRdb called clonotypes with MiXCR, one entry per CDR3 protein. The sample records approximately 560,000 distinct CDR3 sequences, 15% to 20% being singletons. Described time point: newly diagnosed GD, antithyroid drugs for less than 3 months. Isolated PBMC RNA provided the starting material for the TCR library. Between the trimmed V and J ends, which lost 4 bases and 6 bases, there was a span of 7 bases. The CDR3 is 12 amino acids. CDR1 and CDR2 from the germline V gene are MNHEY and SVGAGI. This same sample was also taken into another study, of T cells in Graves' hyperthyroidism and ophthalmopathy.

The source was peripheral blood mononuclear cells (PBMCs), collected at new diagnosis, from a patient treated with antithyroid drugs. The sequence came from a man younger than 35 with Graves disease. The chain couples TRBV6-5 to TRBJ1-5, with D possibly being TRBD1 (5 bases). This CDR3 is CASSFRVQPQHF. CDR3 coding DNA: TGTGCCAGCAGTTTCAGGGTTCAGCCCCAGCATTTT.